This paragraph covers one T cell receptor beta chain sequence. The sample is drawn from a study of CD8 T cells in Susac syndrome. Random hexamers were used to reverse transcribe about 0.5 to 1 ug of RNA. TCRdb ran MiXCR on the immunoSEQ multiplex PCR reads and lists one entry per CDR3 protein. The data contain 80,000 to 90,000 distinct CDR3 sequences, over 90% of them singletons. The sequenced sample consisted of CD8+ T cells from PBMCs. The clonotype was recovered from a human donor with Susac syndrome.

The CDR3 here is CASKDRPNGYGYTF. CDR3 in DNA: TGTGCCAGCAAGGACAGGCCGAATGGCTATGGCTACACCTTC. V and J are TRBV6-5 and TRBJ1-2; 7 bases map to TRBD1. The CDR3 is made up of 14 amino acids. Unmatched junction bases numbered 9, after V lost 7 bases and J lost 4 bases. Germline V gene sequence: CDR1 MNHEY, CDR2 SVGAGI.